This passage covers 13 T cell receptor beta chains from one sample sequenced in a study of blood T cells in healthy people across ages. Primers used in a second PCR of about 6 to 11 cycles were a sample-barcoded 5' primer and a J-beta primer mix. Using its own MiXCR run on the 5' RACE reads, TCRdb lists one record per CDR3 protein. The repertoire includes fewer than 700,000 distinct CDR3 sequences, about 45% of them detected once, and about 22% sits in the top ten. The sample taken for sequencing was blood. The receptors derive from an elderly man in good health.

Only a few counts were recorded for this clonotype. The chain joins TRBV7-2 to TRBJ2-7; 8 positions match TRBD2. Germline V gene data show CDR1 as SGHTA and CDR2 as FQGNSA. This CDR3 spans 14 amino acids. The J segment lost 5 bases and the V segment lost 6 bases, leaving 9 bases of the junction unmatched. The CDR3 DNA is TGTGCCAGCAGGGCGGGACTAGAAGCCCACGAGCAGTACTTC. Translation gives CASRAGLEAHEQYF.

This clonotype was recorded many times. The CDR3 DNA is TGTGCCAGCACGTATGGAGGGACACTCCAAGAGACCCAGTACTTC. It yields the protein CASTYGGTLQETQYF. This rearrangement joins TRBV6-6 to TRBJ2-5; D is possibly TRBD1 or TRBD2 (6 bases each). Trimming stripped 7 bases from V and 1 base from J, with 16 bases between. CDR1 and CDR2 from the germline V gene are MNHNY and SVGAGI (reference sequence). This CDR3 has 15 residues.

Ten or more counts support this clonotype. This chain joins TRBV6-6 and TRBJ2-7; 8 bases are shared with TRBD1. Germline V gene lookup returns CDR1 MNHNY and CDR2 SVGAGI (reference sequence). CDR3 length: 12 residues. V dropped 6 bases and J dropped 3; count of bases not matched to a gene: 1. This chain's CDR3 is CASRTGDYEQYF. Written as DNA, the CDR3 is TGTGCCAGCAGGACAGGGGACTACGAGCAGTACTTC.

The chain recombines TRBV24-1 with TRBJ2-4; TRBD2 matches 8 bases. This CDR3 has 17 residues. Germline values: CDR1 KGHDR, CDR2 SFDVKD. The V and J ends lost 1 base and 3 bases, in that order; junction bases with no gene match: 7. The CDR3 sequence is CATSDFGRGAGKNIQYF. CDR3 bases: TGTGCCACCAGTGATTTCGGGAGGGGAGCCGGCAAAAACATTCAGTACTTC.

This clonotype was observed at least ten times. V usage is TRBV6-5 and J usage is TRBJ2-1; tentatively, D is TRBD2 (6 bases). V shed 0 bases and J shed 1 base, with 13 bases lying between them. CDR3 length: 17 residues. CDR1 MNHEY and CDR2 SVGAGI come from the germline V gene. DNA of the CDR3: TGTGCCAGCAGTTACTCGTCCTCGGCGGGATCCTACAATGAGCAGTTCTTC. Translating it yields CASSYSSSAGSYNEQFF.

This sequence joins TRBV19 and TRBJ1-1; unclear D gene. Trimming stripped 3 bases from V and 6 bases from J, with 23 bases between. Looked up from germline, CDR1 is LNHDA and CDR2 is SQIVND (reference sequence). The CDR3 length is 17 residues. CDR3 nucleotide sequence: TGTGCCAGTAGTATTGCCGGTCCGGTATTGGGGTTCTCTGAAGCTTTCTTT. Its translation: CASSIAGPVLGFSEAFF.

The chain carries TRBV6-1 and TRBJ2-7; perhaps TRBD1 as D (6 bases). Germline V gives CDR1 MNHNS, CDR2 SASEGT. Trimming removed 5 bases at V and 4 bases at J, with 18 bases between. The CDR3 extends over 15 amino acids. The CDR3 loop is CASSSGQGSSYEQYF. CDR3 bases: TGTGCCAGCAGTTCCGGGCAGGGGAGTTCTTACGAGCAGTACTTC.

DNA for the CDR3: TGTGCCAGCAGCTACACAGGGCTCCCTGGTCAGCCCCAGCATTTT. This translates into CASSYTGLPGQPQHF. The rearrangement links TRBV7-2 to TRBJ1-5; D possibly corresponds to TRBD1 (6 bases). The CDR3 runs to 15 residues. CDR1 is SGHTA and CDR2 is FQGNSA in the germline V gene. The ends were cut back, 4 bases at V and 6 bases at J, with 16 bases in the middle. Using reference TRBV7-2 and TRBJ1-5 for the parts outside the CDR3, the full variable domain is GAGVSQSPSNKVTEKGKDVELRCDPISGHTALYWYRQSLGQGLEFLIYFQGNSAPDKSGLPSDRFSAERTGGSVSTLTIQRTQQEDSAVYLCASSYTGLPGQPQHFGDGTRLSIL.

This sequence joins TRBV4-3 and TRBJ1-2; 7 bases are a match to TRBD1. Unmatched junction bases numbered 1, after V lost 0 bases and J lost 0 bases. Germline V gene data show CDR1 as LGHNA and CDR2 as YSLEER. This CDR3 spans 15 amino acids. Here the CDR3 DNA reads TGCGCCAGCAGCCAAGAGACAGGGTCTAACTATGGCTACACCTTC. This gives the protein CASSQETGSNYGYTF.

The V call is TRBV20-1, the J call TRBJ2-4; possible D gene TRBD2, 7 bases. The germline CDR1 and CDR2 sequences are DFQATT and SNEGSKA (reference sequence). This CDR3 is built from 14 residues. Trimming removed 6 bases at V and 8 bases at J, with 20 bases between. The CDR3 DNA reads TGCAGTGCCCGGTACTCAGGGGCGGGGGACATTCAGTACTTC. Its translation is CSARYSGAGDIQYF.

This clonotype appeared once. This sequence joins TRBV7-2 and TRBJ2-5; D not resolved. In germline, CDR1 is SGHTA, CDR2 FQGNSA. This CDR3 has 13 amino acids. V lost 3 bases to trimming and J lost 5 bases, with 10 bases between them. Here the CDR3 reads CASSFSGWETQYF. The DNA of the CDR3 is TGTGCCAGCAGCTTTTCTGGGTGGGAGACCCAGTACTTC.

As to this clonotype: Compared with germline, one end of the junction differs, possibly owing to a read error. CDR3 DNA sequence: TGTGCCTGCAGGGACGCACCGACGGGCGAGCAGTACTTC. Residues: CACRDAPTGEQYF. The V and J genes are TRBV6-5 and TRBJ2-7; either TRBD1 or TRBD2 may fit D (5 bases each). CDR1 MNHEY and CDR2 SVGAGI come from the germline V gene. The CDR3 consists of 13 residues.

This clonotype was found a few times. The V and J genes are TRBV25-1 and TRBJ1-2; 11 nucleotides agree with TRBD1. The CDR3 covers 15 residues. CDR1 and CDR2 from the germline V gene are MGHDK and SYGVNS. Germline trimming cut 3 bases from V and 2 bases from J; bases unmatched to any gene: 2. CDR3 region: CASSDRTGGNYGYTF. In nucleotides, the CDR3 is TGTGCCAGCAGTGACCGGACAGGGGGCAACTATGGCTACACCTTC.